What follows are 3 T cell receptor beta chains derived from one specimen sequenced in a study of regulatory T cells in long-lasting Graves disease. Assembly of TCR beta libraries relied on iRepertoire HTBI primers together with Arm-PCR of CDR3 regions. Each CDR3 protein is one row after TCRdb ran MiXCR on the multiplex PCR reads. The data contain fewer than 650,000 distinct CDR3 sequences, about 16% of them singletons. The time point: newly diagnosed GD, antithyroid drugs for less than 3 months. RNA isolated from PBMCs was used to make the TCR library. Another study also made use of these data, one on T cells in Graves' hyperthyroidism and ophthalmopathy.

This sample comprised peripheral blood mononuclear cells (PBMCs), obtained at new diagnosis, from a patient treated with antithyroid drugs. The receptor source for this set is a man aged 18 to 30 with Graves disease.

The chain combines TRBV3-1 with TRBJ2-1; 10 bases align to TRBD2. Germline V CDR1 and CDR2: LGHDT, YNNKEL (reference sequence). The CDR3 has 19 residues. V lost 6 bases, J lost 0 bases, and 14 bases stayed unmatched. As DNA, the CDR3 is TGTGCCAGCAGTGGACTAGCGGAAGACGCTCCGAGCTCCTACAATGAGCAGTTCTTC. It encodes CASSGLAEDAPSSYNEQFF.

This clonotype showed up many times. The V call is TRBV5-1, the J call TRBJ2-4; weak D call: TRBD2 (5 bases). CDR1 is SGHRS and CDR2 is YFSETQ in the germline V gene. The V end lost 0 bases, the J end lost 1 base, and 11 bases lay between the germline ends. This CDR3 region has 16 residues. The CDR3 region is CASSLEVALAKNIQYF. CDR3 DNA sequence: TGCGCCAGCAGCTTGGAAGTAGCGTTGGCCAAAAACATTCAGTACTTC.

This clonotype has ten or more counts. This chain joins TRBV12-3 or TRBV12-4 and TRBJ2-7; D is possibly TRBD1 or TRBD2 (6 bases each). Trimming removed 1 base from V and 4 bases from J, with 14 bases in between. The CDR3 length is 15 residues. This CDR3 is CASSLGGGLNYEQYF. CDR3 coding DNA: TGTGCCAGCAGTTTAGGAGGGGGGCTGAATTACGAGCAGTACTTC.